Listed below are T cell receptor beta chains from one sample, sequenced in a study of CD8 T cells in ankylosing spondylitis. TCRdb re-analysed the 5' RACE reads in MiXCR, keeping a single row per CDR3 protein. The data show 310,000 or so distinct CDR3 sequences, with 20% seen just once and 7.8% held by the top ten. Sequences were obtained from blood, either unsorted or a sorted T cell fraction (not recorded which). These receptor sequences come from a male donor with ankylosing spondylitis or in good health (not recorded which). Each CDR3 is given with its conserved first and last residue. D genes are given only for firm matches. Not all rows give a size; the values are once, few, many and, for expanded clones, a class.

len	v_gene	abundance	j_gene	d_gene	CDR3nt	CDR3aa
15	TRBV5-5	many	TRBJ2-2	.	TGTGCCAGCAGCTTGGACAGCGCGAACACCGGGGAGCTGTTTTTT	CASSLDSANTGELFF
14	TRBV24-1	few	TRBJ2-3	TRBD1	TGTGCCACCAGTGTGACAGGGGGTATAGATACGCAGTATTTT	CATSVTGGIDTQYF
16	TRBV28	few	TRBJ1-1	TRBD1	TGTGCCAGCCCGGCGGCGGGACAGGGGACGAACACTGAAGCTTTCTTT	CASPAAGQGTNTEAFF
15	TRBV5-1	.	TRBJ2-1	TRBD2	TGCGCCAGCAGCTTGGTGGCTAGCGGCCTCAATGAGCAGTTCTTC	CASSLVASGLNEQFF
16	TRBV5-5	.	TRBJ2-3	TRBD2	TGTGCCAGCAGCCGGGCCGGGCAGCGGGATACAGATACGCAGTATTTT	CASSRAGQRDTDTQYF
14	TRBV29-1	.	TRBJ2-1	.	TGCAGCACGAGCCGAGTGGGCTCCTACAATGAGCAGTTCTTC	CSTSRVGSYNEQFF
15	TRBV6-1	.	TRBJ1-1	.	TGTGCCAGCAGTCCCGACACTGTATCGAACACTGAAGCTTTCTTT	CASSPDTVSNTEAFF
15	TRBV7-2	once	TRBJ2-3	.	TGTGCCAGCAGCTTAGGCCCGGGATTCACAGATACGCAGTATTTT	CASSLGPGFTDTQYF
13	TRBV5-1	many	TRBJ1-5	.	TGCGCCAGCAGCTTGGACACGAATCAGCCCCAGCATTTT	CASSLDTNQPQHF
15	TRBV15	.	TRBJ2-3	TRBD2	TGTGCCGCCAGCAGGGTAGCGGGGGGCGCAGATACGCAGTATTTT	CAASRVAGGADTQYF
14	TRBV14	.	TRBJ2-5	.	TGTGCCAGCAGCTCACGACGCGGCCGGGAGACCCAGTACTTC	CASSSRRGRETQYF
11	TRBV29-1	.	TRBJ2-5	.	TGCAGCGTTGGGGCAGTGGAGACCCAGTACTTC	CSVGAVETQYF
15	TRBV7-8	.	TRBJ2-3	.	TGTGCCAGCAGCTTAGATAGGGGTTTCACAGATACGCAGTATTTT	CASSLDRGFTDTQYF
16	TRBV24-1	few	TRBJ2-5	TRBD2	TGTGCCACCAGTGATCCAAGCGGGGGCCTAAAAGAGACCCAGTACTTC	CATSDPSGGLKETQYF
13	TRBV10-3	.	TRBJ2-2	.	TGTGCCAGCAACCCAGCGAACACCGGGGAGCTGTTTTTT	CASNPANTGELFF
14	TRBV6-1	few	TRBJ1-2	.	TGTGCCAGCAGCCCGGAGTGGGGAGCCTATGGCTACACCTTC	CASSPEWGAYGYTF
13	TRBV14	few	TRBJ2-2	.	TGTGCCAGCAGCCAAGAACTAGGCGGGGAGCTGTTTTTT	CASSQELGGELFF
14	TRBV5-1	.	TRBJ2-5	TRBD2	TGCGCCAGCAGTGCCGGGACTAGTAAGGAGACCCAGTACTTC	CASSAGTSKETQYF
14	TRBV6-1	.	TRBJ1-4	.	TGTGCCAGCAGTGAAAACCGGGGGCGGGAAAAACTGTTTTTT	CASSENRGREKLFF
16	TRBV27	.	TRBJ2-1	.	TGTGCCAGCAGTTTAGGGGGCACCTACATCTACAATGAGCAGTTCTTC	CASSLGGTYIYNEQFF
14	TRBV4-2	.	TRBJ2-3	.	TGTGCCAGCAGCCAAGCTGCCGAGGTTGGGGGGCAGTATTTT	CASSQAAEVGGQYF
19	TRBV4-2	few	TRBJ2-2	TRBD2	TGTGCCAGCAGCCAAGAACTAGCGGGTGCCTTGACGAACACCGGGGAGCTGTTTTTT	CASSQELAGALTNTGELFF
17	TRBV10-3	.	TRBJ2-4	.	TGTGCCATCAGTCAAATACCGACGGTCTTAGCCAAAAACATTCAGTACTTC	CAISQIPTVLAKNIQYF
15	TRBV6-1	many	TRBJ1-1	.	TGTGCCAGCAGTGAATCCTTGGGGAGGAACACTGAAGCTTTCTTT	CASSESLGRNTEAFF
18	TRBV27	.	TRBJ1-1	TRBD1	TGTGCCAGCAGTTCGATGCCCGGGACAGGGGGAATTGGCACTGAAGCTTTCTTT	CASSSMPGTGGIGTEAFF
13	TRBV12-3/TRBV12-4	many	TRBJ2-3	.	TGTGCCAGCAGTTCTGTGGGGCCAGATACGCAGTATTTT	CASSSVGPDTQYF
16	TRBV5-8	many	TRBJ2-3	TRBD2	TGTGCCAGCAGCCCGGGACTAGCGGGAGATGGAGATACGCAGTATTTT	CASSPGLAGDGDTQYF
13	TRBV5-1	few	TRBJ2-2	.	TGCGCCAGCAGCTTGGCCTACACCGGGGAGCTGTTTTTT	CASSLAYTGELFF
15	TRBV27	.	TRBJ2-2	TRBD2	TGTGCCAGCAGTTTAGGGGGGGTGGGCACCGGGGAGCTGTTTTTT	CASSLGGVGTGELFF
16	TRBV5-5	.	TRBJ2-2	.	TGTGCCAGCAGCTTCGGTTTAGGGCCGAACGCCGGGGAGCTGTTTTTT	CASSFGLGPNAGELFF